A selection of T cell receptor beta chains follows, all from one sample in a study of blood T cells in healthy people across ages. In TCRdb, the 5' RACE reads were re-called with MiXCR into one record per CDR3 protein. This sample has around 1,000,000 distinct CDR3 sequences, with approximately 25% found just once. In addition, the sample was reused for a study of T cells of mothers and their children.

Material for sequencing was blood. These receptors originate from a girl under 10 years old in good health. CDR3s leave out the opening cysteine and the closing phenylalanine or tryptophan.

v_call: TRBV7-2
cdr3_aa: ASSLARRGNNEKLF

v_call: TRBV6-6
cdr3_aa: ASSWGAEQF

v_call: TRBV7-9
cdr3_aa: ASSPGRGYHNEQF

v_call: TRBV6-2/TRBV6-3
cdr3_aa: ASSYLDRGSGYT

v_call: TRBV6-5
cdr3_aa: ASSYPPDNVLT

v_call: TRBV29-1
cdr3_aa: SSGVETQY

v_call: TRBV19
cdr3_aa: ASRVSQGYEQY

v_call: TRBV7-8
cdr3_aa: ASSSGGGNEKLF

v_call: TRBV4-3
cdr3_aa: ASSQHTGVSYEGQY

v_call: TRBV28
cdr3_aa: ASSLMTASTDTQY

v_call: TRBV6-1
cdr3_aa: AISEAPGTSGRVFSYNEQF

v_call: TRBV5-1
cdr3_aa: ASSLEPGEGTETQY

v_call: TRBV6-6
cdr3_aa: ASSSPGQGVQPQH

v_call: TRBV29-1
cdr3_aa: SVEAPDRSSGNTIY

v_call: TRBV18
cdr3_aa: ASSPPAGHGYT

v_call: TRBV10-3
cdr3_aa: AISDGREIYEQY

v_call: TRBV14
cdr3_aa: ASSQRTSEGDIQY

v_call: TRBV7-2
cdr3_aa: ASSLALRGLAGNEQY

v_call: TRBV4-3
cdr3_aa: ASSQEFLSVGETQY

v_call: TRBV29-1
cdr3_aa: SVVGQGTQETQY

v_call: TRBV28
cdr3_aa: ASSSPPLIIYEQY

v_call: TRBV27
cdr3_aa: ASRGEGTQY